Following are 22 T cell receptor beta chains from one sample sequenced in a study of shared T cell receptors in the human thymus. Repertoires were generated with immunoSEQ multiplex PCR, while TCRdb's copy carries only in-frame clones and drops some. The sample has 700,000 or so clones, approximately 85% seen once; the top ten hold 0.0095% to 0.013%. The sample was also reused in another study, on human thymus T cells.

Specimen: thymocytes. Source of these receptors: a girl under three years old with a congenital heart defect.

The chain employs TRBV9 and TRBJ1-6; D is uncertain. Trimming left V 1 base short and J 1 base short, with 9 bases between. Per germline, CDR1 SGDLS and CDR2 YYNGEE. The CDR3 is made up of 16 amino acids. The CDR3 protein is CASSVTGDSYNSPLHF. CDR3 coding DNA: TGTGCCAGCAGCGTAACCGGGGATTCCTATAATTCACCCCTCCACTTT.

The chain has TRBV2 and TRBJ1-1, with unresolved D. The V end lost 6 bases, the J end lost 1 base, and 18 bases lay between the germline ends. This CDR3 has 16 amino acids. Germline V CDR1 and CDR2: SNHLY, FYNNEI. CDR3 DNA: TGTGCCAGCAGCGAAACATTAAAACGCTGGAACACTGAAGCTTTCTTT. Its protein product is CASSETLKRWNTEAFF.

This sequence joins TRBV6-6 and TRBJ2-5, with 11 bases fitting TRBD2. From germline, CDR1 is MNHNY and CDR2 SVGAGI (reference sequence). This CDR3 comprises 15 residues. With 7 bases clipped from V and 5 bases from J, the junction kept 9 bases outside the gene matches. CDR3 sequence reads: CASIPGLAVRETQYF. CDR3 bases: TGTGCCAGCATTCCGGGACTAGCGGTTCGTGAGACCCAGTACTTC.

The J gene is TRBJ1-2, the V gene TRBV4-3, with unresolved D. Germline-derived CDR1 and CDR2 are LGHNA and YSLEER. Trimming removed 0 bases at V and 2 bases at J, with 7 bases between. The length of the CDR3 is 14 residues. CDR3 amino acids: CASSQDSVNYGYTF. CDR3 coding DNA: TGCGCCAGCAGCCAAGACTCAGTGAACTATGGCTACACCTTC.

The V gene is TRBV6-5, the J gene TRBJ1-2, with TRBD1 matching 12 bases. CDR1 is MNHEY and CDR2 is SVGAGI in the germline V gene. The CDR3 spans 14 residues. The trim removed 5 bases at V and 7 bases at J, leaving 5 bases unmatched. In DNA form, the CDR3 reads TGTGCCAGCAGTGAAGGGACAGGGGGCTGTGGCTACACCTTC. Its translation: CASSEGTGGCGYTF.

V is TRBV5-6 and J is TRBJ1-6; unclear D gene. CDR3 size: 15 residues. CDR1 is SGHDT and CDR2 is YYEEEE in the germline V gene. V was clipped by 0 bases and J by 7 bases, with 11 bases between them. In DNA form, the CDR3 reads TGTGCCAGCAGCTTGGCCCGGGGTTTAAATTCACCCCTCCACTTT. Translation: CASSLARGLNSPLHF.

The chain joins TRBV27 to TRBJ2-3, with D perhaps matching TRBD2 (5 bases). V lost 6 bases, J lost 2 bases, and 15 bases lay in between. Germline lookup yields CDR1 MNHEY and CDR2 SMNVEV (reference sequence). There are 15 residues in the CDR3. The CDR3 is CASRQAEDYTDTQYF. CDR3 DNA sequence: TGTGCCAGCAGGCAGGCGGAGGATTACACAGATACGCAGTATTTT.

This clone was counted a single time. The CDR3 loop is CSVGGTGTSGQETQYF. The CDR3 DNA sequence: TGCAGCGTTGGGGGGACCGGGACTAGCGGACAAGAGACCCAGTACTTC. The chain is built from TRBV29-1 and TRBJ2-5; 11 bases match TRBD2. Germline CDR1 and CDR2: SQVTM and ANQGSEA. The CDR3 is 16 residues long. Trimming cost V 4 bases and J 2 bases; bases outside gene matches: 9.

The chain employs TRBV11-2 and TRBJ1-1; 8 bases agree with TRBD1. The CDR3 runs 13 residues. V shed 3 bases and J 4 bases; nucleotides not matched to a gene: 1. CDR1 is SGHAT, CDR2 FQNNGV, per germline. The CDR3 sequence: CASSFTGGTEAFF. As DNA, the CDR3 is TGTGCCAGCAGCTTTACAGGGGGCACTGAAGCTTTCTTT.

The chain is built from TRBV7-8 and TRBJ1-2; 10 bases match TRBD1. The length of the CDR3 is 16 residues. The V gene's germline CDR1 is SGHVS and CDR2 FQNEAQ. J gave up 13 bases and V 0 bases, and 14 bases lay outside the gene matches. CDR3 DNA: TGTGCCAGCAGCTTAGCGCCCGTTGTGACAGGGGGCGGGGGCACCTTC. Translating gives CASSLAPVVTGGGGTF.

The rearrangement links TRBV9 to TRBJ1-2; a possible D gene is TRBD1 (5 bases). CDR1 and CDR2 from the germline V gene are SGDLS and YYNGEE. CDR3 size: 15 residues. Trimming left V 4 bases short and J 1 base short, with 14 bases between. In DNA form, the CDR3 reads TGTGCCAGCAGCTCCTGGACATTTTTTAACTATGGCTACACCTTC. This codes for CASSSWTFFNYGYTF.

The rearrangement joins TRBV30 to TRBJ1-2; D remains unclear. Germline V lookup: CDR1 GTSNPN, CDR2 SVGIG (reference sequence). The germline V and J ends were trimmed by 3 bases and 8 bases, with 10 bases remaining between them. This CDR3 has 11 amino acids. This CDR3 is CAWRPLIGYTF. CDR3 in DNA: TGTGCCTGGAGACCACTGATCGGCTACACCTTC.

This clone has a handful of counts. The CDR3 sequence: CASRPEQGSNYGYTF. CDR3 bases: TGTGCCAGTAGACCTGAACAGGGGTCCAACTATGGCTACACCTTC. The rearrangement joins TRBV19 to TRBJ1-2; TRBD1 aligns across 7 bases. With 6 bases clipped from V and 2 bases from J, the junction kept 9 bases outside the gene matches. Germline CDR1 reads LNHDA; CDR2 reads SQIVND (reference sequence). This CDR3 has 15 residues. The whole variable domain, remainder taken from reference TRBV19 and TRBJ1-2, is DGGITQSPKYLFRKEGQNVTLSCEQNLNHDAMYWYRQDPGQGLRLIYYSQIVNDFQKGDIAEGYSVSREKKESFPLTVTSAQKNPTAFYLCASRPEQGSNYGYTFGSGTRLTVV.

The chain recombines TRBV9 with TRBJ2-4, with D perhaps TRBD1 (5 bases). The CDR3 consists of 19 residues. The V end lost 0 bases, the J end lost 1 base, and 20 bases lay between the germline ends. Germline V lookup: CDR1 SGDLS, CDR2 YYNGEE. For the CDR3, the DNA is TGTGCCAGCAGCGTAGGCGAGACAGAAAAAGTTGTGGCCAAAAACATTCAGTACTTC. It is translated as CASSVGETEKVVAKNIQYF. The variable domain in full, completed from reference TRBV9 and TRBJ2-4, reads DSGVTQTPKHLITATGQRVTLRCSPRSGDLSVYWYQQSLDQGLQFLIQYYNGEERAKGNILERFSAQQFPDLHSELNLSSLELGDSALYFCASSVGETEKVVAKNIQYFGAGTRLSVL.

This clone appeared a single time. The chain has TRBV28 and TRBJ1-5, with TRBD1 matching over 7 bases. The CDR3 totals 14 residues. V shed 3 bases and J 15 bases; nucleotides not matched to a gene: 14. CDR1 is MDHEN, CDR2 SYDVKM, per germline. CDR3 bases: TGTGCCAGCAGTTTTCCCAGGGGGACCCCCCGGCGGCATTTT. It yields the protein CASSFPRGTPRRHF.

In the case of this clone: One end of the junction is discordant with germline, which a read error may explain. The V gene is TRBV7-9, the J gene TRBJ1-2; no reliable D call. This CDR3 region has 13 residues. CDR1 and CDR2 from the germline V gene are SEHNR and FQNEAQ (reference sequence). This CDR3 reads CASSRAGDPPTFF. The CDR3 DNA sequence: TGTGCCAGCAGCCGGGCCGGGGATCCCCCCACCTTCTTC.

The chain couples TRBV6-1 to TRBJ2-7, with 10 positions matching TRBD1. CDR1 and CDR2 from the germline V gene are MNHNS and SASEGT. Germline trimming cut 4 bases from V and 5 bases from J; bases unmatched to any gene: 5. The CDR3 is 14 residues long. The CDR3 protein is CASSGGQGWDEQYF. DNA of the CDR3: TGTGCCAGCAGTGGGGGACAGGGGTGGGACGAGCAGTACTTC.

This sequence joins TRBV5-1 and TRBJ1-4; tentatively, D is TRBD1 (5 bases). The germline V and J ends were trimmed by 5 bases and 8 bases, with 28 bases remaining between them. Germline V CDR1 and CDR2: SGHRS, YFSETQ. This CDR3 region has 18 residues. The CDR3: CASSSERRASSKGEKLFF. CDR3 DNA sequence: TGCGCCAGCAGTAGTGAGCGAAGGGCGAGTTCGAAGGGGGAAAAACTGTTTTTT.

The rearrangement uses TRBV7-2 and TRBJ2-1, with 13 positions matching TRBD2. The CDR3 length is 19 residues. Germline loops: CDR1 SGHTA, CDR2 FQGNSA. With V trimmed by 1 base and J by 5 bases, 11 bases remained unmatched. The CDR3 nucleotides read TGTGCCAGCAGCTTAGTAAATGGGACTAGCGGGGCGTCCAACAATGAGCAGTTCTTC. This encodes CASSLVNGTSGASNNEQFF.

The chain employs TRBV9 and TRBJ2-2, with D maybe TRBD2 (7 bases). V was cut by 4 bases and J by 4 bases, with 20 bases left in between. Per the germline V gene, CDR1 is SGDLS and CDR2 is YYNGEE. The CDR3 runs 17 residues. CDR3 residues: CASSPRGRGWSTGELFF. As DNA, the CDR3 is TGTGCCAGCAGCCCTCGGGGGAGGGGGTGGTCCACCGGGGAGCTGTTTTTT.

The table lists this clone with a few counts. V and J are TRBV7-2 and TRBJ1-1; possibly TRBD1 for D (5 bases). V was shortened by 4 bases and J by 1 base, with 13 bases between the two germline ends. Germline V CDR1 and CDR2: SGHTA, FQGNSA. This CDR3 comprises 15 residues. The CDR3 nucleotides read TGTGCCAGCAGCTCTACTCAGGGAGGGAACACTGAAGCTTTCTTT. Its protein is CASSSTQGGNTEAFF.

The rearrangement joins TRBV18 to TRBJ1-1; unclear D gene. This CDR3 is built from 17 residues. V was cut by 4 bases and J by 4 bases, with 22 bases left in between. In germline, CDR1 is KGHSH, CDR2 LQKENI. CDR3 in amino acids: CASSHHSDGMGLTEAFF. The CDR3 nucleotides are TGTGCCAGCTCACACCACTCGGACGGGATGGGTCTCACTGAAGCTTTCTTT.